This TCR beta chain appears in the sequencing data of a study of T cells after posttransplantation cyclophosphamide. At least ten counts were recorded for this clone. Assay used: immunoSEQ multiplex PCR; TCRdb lists only in-frame clones, some missing. Recorded here are around 35,000 clones, none singletons. The CDR3 loop spans 13 amino acids. V was clipped by 1 base and J by 5 bases; unmatched bases: 0. This chain links TRBV12-3 or TRBV12-4 with TRBJ1-1; 8 bases match TRBD1. This receptor was identified in a man aged 25-45 years in good health and a related stem cell transplant donor. Sequenced input: PBMCs. The CDR3 DNA reads TGTGCCAGCAGTTTAGGACAGGGGACTGAAGCTTTCTTT. Residues: CASSLGQGTEAFF.